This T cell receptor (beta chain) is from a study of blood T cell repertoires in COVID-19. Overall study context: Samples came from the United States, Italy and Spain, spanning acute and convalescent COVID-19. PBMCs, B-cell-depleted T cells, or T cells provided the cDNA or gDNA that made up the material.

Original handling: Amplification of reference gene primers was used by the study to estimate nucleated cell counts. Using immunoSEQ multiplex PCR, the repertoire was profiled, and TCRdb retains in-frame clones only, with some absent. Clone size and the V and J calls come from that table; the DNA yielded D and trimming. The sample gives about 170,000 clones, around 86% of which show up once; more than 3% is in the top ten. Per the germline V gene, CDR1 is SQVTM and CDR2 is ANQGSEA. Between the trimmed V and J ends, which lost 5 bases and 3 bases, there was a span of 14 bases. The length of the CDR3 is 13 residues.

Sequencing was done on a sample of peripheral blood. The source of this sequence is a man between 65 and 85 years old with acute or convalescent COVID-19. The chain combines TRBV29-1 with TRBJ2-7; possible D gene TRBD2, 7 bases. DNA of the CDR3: TGCAGCGTTTCTCGGGGGGCGGTCTACGAGCAGTACTTC. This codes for CSVSRGAVYEQYF.